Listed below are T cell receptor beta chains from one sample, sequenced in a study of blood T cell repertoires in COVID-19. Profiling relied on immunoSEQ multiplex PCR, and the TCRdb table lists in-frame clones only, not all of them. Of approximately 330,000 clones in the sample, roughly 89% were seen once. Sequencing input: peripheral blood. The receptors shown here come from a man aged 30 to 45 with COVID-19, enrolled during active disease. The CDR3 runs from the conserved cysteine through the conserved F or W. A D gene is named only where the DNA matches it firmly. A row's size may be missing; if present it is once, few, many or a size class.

CDR3nt: TGTGCCAGCAGTTACTGGGGGCCCTCGAACACCGGGGAGCTGTTTTTT
CDR3aa: CASSYWGPSNTGELFF
v_gene: TRBV6-5
d_gene: NA
j_gene: TRBJ2-2
abundance: NA

CDR3nt: TGTGCCAGCAGTTTACTCCGCCTGGGGGGAGAAAAACTGTTTTTT
CDR3aa: CASSLLRLGGEKLFF
v_gene: TRBV28
d_gene: NA
j_gene: TRBJ1-4
abundance: NA

CDR3nt: TGCGCCAGCAGCCAGGGGACTAGCGGGAGGGCGGTCGAGCAGTACTTC
CDR3aa: CASSQGTSGRAVEQYF
v_gene: TRBV4-3
d_gene: TRBD2
j_gene: TRBJ2-7
abundance: NA

CDR3nt: TGCGCCAGCAGTCATGAAACAGGACAGGGAGAAGAGACCCAGTACTTC
CDR3aa: CASSHETGQGEETQYF
v_gene: TRBV23-1
d_gene: TRBD1
j_gene: TRBJ2-5
abundance: NA

CDR3nt: TGTGCCAGCAGCCCTAGCGGGGGTTCTCCAAGCTCCTACGAGCAGTACTTC
CDR3aa: CASSPSGGSPSSYEQYF
v_gene: TRBV7-9
d_gene: TRBD2
j_gene: TRBJ2-7
abundance: NA

CDR3nt: TGCGCCAGCAGCCAAGATGGGGCGGGGGGTTCCGATGAGCAGTTCTTC
CDR3aa: CASSQDGAGGSDEQFF
v_gene: TRBV4-1
d_gene: TRBD2
j_gene: TRBJ2-1
abundance: NA

CDR3nt: TGTGCCAGCAGCTTGGACCCAGGAGAGGGTGAAAAACTGTTTTTT
CDR3aa: CASSLDPGEGEKLFF
v_gene: TRBV5-4
d_gene: NA
j_gene: TRBJ1-4
abundance: NA

CDR3nt: TGCGCCAGCAGCGCTGGGACAGGGGGTGTAGGGACTGAAGCTTTCTTT
CDR3aa: CASSAGTGGVGTEAFF
v_gene: TRBV5-1
d_gene: TRBD1
j_gene: TRBJ1-1
abundance: once

CDR3nt: TGTGCCAGCAGCTTGACTAGCGGGAATCGGGATGAGCAGTTCTTC
CDR3aa: CASSLTSGNRDEQFF
v_gene: TRBV11-2
d_gene: TRBD2
j_gene: TRBJ2-1
abundance: NA

CDR3nt: TGCGCCAGCAGCCAGGGTGGGACAGGCCCGACCTACGAGCAGTACTTC
CDR3aa: CASSQGGTGPTYEQYF
v_gene: TRBV4-1
d_gene: TRBD1
j_gene: TRBJ2-7
abundance: NA

CDR3nt: TGTGCCAGCAGCCGGGGGGGCCGAGGAGAGACCCAGTACTTC
CDR3aa: CASSRGGRGETQYF
v_gene: TRBV3-1/TRBV3-2
d_gene: NA
j_gene: TRBJ2-5
abundance: NA

CDR3nt: TGTGCCAGCAATGCGCGGAACGAGCAGTACTTC
CDR3aa: CASNARNEQYF
v_gene: TRBV6-6
d_gene: NA
j_gene: TRBJ2-7
abundance: NA

CDR3nt: TGTGCCAGCAGTTACTCGGGGCCTGGGGCCAACGTCCTGACTTTC
CDR3aa: CASSYSGPGANVLTF
v_gene: TRBV6-5
d_gene: NA
j_gene: TRBJ2-6
abundance: NA

CDR3nt: TGTGCCAGCTCACCAGGGGCAGGGGACCCTGAAGCTTTCTTT
CDR3aa: CASSPGAGDPEAFF
v_gene: TRBV18
d_gene: NA
j_gene: TRBJ1-1
abundance: NA

CDR3nt: TGTGCCAGCAGCTTGCTCGCTAGTCAGGGGCTGAATACGCAGTATTTT
CDR3aa: CASSLLASQGLNTQYF
v_gene: TRBV5-4
d_gene: NA
j_gene: TRBJ2-3
abundance: NA

CDR3nt: TGTGCCAGCAGCCAGGACAGTTCCTACGAGCAGTACTTC
CDR3aa: CASSQDSSYEQYF
v_gene: TRBV6-5
d_gene: NA
j_gene: TRBJ2-7
abundance: NA

CDR3nt: TGTGCCAGCAGCCTCGTCCGGACAATGGCAGATAATTCACCCCTCCACTTT
CDR3aa: CASSLVRTMADNSPLHF
v_gene: TRBV7-9
d_gene: NA
j_gene: TRBJ1-6
abundance: NA

CDR3nt: TGTGCCAGCAGCGCAGGACAGGGAAGTGGAGATACGCAGTATTTT
CDR3aa: CASSAGQGSGDTQYF
v_gene: TRBV9
d_gene: TRBD1
j_gene: TRBJ2-3
abundance: few

CDR3nt: TGTGCCGTCCGGACAGGGGGCCAGGAGACCCAGTACTTC
CDR3aa: CAVRTGGQETQYF
v_gene: TRBV10-3
d_gene: TRBD1
j_gene: TRBJ2-5
abundance: NA

CDR3nt: TGTGCCAGCAGCTTGGCCGTAGCCAGGGTGAACGAGCAGTACTTC
CDR3aa: CASSLAVARVNEQYF
v_gene: TRBV5-5
d_gene: NA
j_gene: TRBJ2-7
abundance: NA

CDR3nt: TGTGCCAGCAGTTACTATGCGACTAGCGGGGTTCGGGAGACCCAGTACTTC
CDR3aa: CASSYYATSGVRETQYF
v_gene: TRBV6-2/TRBV6-3
d_gene: TRBD2
j_gene: TRBJ2-5
abundance: NA

CDR3nt: TGTGCCACCGAGGAGGGCTACACCTTC
CDR3aa: CATEEGYTF
v_gene: TRBV7-9
d_gene: NA
j_gene: TRBJ1-2
abundance: NA